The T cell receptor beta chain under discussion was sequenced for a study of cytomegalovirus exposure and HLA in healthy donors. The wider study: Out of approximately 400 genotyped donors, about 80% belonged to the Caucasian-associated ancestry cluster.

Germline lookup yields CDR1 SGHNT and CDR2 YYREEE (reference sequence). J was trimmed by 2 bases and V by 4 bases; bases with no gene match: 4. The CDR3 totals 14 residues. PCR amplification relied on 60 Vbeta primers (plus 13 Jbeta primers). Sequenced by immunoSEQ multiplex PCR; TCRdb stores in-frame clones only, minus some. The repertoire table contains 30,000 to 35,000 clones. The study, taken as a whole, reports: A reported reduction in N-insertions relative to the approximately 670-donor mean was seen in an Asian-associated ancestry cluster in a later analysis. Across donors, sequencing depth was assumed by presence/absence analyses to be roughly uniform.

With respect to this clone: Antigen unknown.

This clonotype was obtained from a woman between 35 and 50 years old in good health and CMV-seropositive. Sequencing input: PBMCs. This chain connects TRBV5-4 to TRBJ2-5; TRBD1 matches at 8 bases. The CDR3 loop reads CASSPGQAQETQYF. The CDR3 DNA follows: TGTGCCAGCAGCCCGGGACAGGCACAAGAGACCCAGTACTTC.